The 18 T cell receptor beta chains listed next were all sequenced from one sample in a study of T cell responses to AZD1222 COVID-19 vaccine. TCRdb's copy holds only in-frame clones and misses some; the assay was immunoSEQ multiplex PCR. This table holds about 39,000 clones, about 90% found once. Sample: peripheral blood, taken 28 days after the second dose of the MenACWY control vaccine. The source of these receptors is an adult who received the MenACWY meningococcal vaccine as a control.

The CDR3 spells CASSVAVSYEQYF. DNA of the CDR3: TGTGCCAGCAGTGTAGCGGTCTCCTACGAGCAGTACTTC. This chain connects TRBV2 to TRBJ2-7; tentative D call: TRBD2 (6 bases). The germline CDR1 and CDR2 sequences are SNHLY and FYNNEI. Trimming removed 4 bases at V and 0 bases at J, with 7 bases between. This CDR3 has 13 amino acids.

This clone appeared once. The CDR3 sequence is CASSFFSGVSYEQYF. The CDR3 nucleotides are TGTGCCAGCAGCTTCTTCTCGGGGGTTTCCTACGAGCAGTACTTC. The V gene is TRBV7-2, the J gene TRBJ2-7; D may be TRBD2 (6 bases). Germline loops: CDR1 SGHTA, CDR2 FQGNSA. V was trimmed by 3 bases and J by 1 base, leaving 13 bases between them. The CDR3 runs to 15 residues.

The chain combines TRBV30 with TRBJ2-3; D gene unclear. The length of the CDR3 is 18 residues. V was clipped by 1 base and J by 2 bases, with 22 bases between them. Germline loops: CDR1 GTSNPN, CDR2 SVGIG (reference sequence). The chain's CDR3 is CAWSAPTLLSTSTDTQYF. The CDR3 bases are TGTGCCTGGAGTGCTCCGACACTTCTCAGCACCTCCACAGATACGCAGTATTTT. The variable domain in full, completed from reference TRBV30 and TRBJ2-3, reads SQTIHQWPATLVQPVGSPLSLECTVEGTSNPNLYWYRQAAGRGLQLLFYSVGIGQISSEVPQNLSASRPQDRQFILSSKKLLLSDSGFYLCAWSAPTLLSTSTDTQYFGPGTRLTVL.

CDR3 sequence reads: CASSTTGYQPQHF. The CDR3 nucleotides are TGTGCCAGTAGTACCACAGGATATCAGCCCCAGCATTTT. The rearrangement uses TRBV19 and TRBJ1-5; D perhaps matches TRBD1 (5 bases). With 4 bases removed from V and 5 bases from J, the gap between germline ends came to 9 bases. The CDR3 loop spans 13 amino acids. CDR1 is LNHDA, CDR2 SQIVND, per germline (reference sequence).

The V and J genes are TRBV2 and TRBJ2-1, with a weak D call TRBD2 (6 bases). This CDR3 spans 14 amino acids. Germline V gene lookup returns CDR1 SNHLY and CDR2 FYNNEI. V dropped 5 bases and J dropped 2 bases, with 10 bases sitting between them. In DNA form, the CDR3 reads TGTGCCAGCAGTCCTGGGAGGACCTACAATGAGCAGTTCTTC. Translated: CASSPGRTYNEQFF.

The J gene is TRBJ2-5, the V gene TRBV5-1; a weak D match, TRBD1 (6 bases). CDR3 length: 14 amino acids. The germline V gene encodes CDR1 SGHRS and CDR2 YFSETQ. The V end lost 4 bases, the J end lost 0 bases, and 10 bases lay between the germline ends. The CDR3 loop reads CASSIRTDQETQYF. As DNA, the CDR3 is TGCGCCAGCAGCATTCGGACAGACCAAGAGACCCAGTACTTC.

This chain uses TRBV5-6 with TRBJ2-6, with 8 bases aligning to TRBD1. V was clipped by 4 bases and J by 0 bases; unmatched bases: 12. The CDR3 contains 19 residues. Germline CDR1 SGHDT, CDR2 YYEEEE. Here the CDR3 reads CASSHQGRTGYSGANVLTF. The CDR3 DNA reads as TGTGCCAGCAGCCACCAAGGGCGGACAGGGTACTCTGGGGCCAACGTCCTGACTTTC. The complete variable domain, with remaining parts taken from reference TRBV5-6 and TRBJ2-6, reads DAGVTQSPTHLIKTRGQQVTLRCSPKSGHDTVSWYQQALGQGPQFIFQYYEEEERQRGNFPDRFSGHQFPNYSSELNVNALLLGDSALYLCASSHQGRTGYSGANVLTFGAGSRLTVL.

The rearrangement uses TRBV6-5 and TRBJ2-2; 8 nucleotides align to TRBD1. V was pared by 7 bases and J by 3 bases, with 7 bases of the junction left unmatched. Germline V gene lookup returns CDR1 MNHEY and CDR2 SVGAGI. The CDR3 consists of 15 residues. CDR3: CASTVDRVDTGELFF. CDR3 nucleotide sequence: TGTGCCAGCACCGTGGACAGGGTCGACACCGGGGAGCTGTTTTTT.

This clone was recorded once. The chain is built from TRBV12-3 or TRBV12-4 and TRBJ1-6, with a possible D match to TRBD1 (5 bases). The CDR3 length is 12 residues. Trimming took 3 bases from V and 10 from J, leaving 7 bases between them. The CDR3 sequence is CASSLGGSPLHF. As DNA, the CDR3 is TGTGCCAGCAGTTTGGGGGGATCACCCCTCCACTTT.

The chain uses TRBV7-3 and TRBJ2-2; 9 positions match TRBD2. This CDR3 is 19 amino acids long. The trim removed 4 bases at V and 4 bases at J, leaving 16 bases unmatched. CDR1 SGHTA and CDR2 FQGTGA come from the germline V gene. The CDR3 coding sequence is TGTGCCAGCAGCTCCGAAAAGGGGGGGCTAGCGGGACTCACCGGGGAGCTGTTTTTT. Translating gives CASSSEKGGLAGLTGELFF.

CDR3 DNA: TGTGCCAGCAGTAGTCCCGGGACAGGGACGAGAGAGACCCAGTACTTC. Residues: CASSSPGTGTRETQYF. This chain connects TRBV28 to TRBJ2-5; TRBD1 agrees at 9 bases. Germline V gene lookup returns CDR1 MDHEN and CDR2 SYDVKM. J was trimmed by 4 bases and V by 5 bases; bases with no gene match: 11. There are 16 residues in the CDR3.

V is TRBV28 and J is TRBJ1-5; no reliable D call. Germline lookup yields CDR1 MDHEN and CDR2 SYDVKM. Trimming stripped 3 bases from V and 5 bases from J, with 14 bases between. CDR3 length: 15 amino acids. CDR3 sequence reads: CASSLPSASYQPQHF. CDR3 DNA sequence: TGTGCCAGCAGTTTGCCCTCAGCGAGTTATCAGCCCCAGCATTTT.

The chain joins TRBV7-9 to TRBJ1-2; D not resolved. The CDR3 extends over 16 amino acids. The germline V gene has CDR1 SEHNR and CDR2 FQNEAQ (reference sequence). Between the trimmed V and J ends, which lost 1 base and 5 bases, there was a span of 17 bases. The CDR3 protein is CASSLEAVGHGYGYTF. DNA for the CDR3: TGTGCCAGCAGCTTAGAGGCGGTCGGGCATGGATATGGCTACACCTTC.

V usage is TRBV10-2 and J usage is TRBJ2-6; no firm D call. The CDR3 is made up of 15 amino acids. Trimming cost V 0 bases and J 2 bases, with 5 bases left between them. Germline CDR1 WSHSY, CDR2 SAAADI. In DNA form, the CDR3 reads TGCGCCAGCAGTGAGTCAGGCCCTGGGGCCAACGTCCTGACTTTC. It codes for CASSESGPGANVLTF.

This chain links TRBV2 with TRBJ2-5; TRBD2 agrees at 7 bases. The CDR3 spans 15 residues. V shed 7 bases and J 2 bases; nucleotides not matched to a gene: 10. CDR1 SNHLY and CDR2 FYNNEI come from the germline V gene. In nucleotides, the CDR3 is TGTGCCAGCATCGGCCAACTAGCGAAACAAGAGACCCAGTACTTC. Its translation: CASIGQLAKQETQYF. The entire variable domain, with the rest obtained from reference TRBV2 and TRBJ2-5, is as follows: EPEVTQTPSHQVTQMGQEVILRCVPISNHLYFYWYRQILGQKVEFLVSFYNNEISEKSEIFDDQFSVERPDGSNFTLKIRSTKLEDSAMYFCASIGQLAKQETQYFGPGTRLLVL.

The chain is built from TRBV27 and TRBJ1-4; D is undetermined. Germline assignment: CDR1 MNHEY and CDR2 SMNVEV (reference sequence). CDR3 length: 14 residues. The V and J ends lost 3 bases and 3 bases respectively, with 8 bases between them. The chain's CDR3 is CASSFGRPNEKLFF. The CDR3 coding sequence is TGTGCCAGCAGTTTCGGGAGACCTAATGAAAAACTGTTTTTT.

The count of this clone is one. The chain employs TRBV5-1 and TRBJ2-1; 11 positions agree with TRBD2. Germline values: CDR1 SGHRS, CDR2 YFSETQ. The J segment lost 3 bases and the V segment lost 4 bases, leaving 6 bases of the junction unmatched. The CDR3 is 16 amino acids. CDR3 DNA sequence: TGCGCCAGCAGCACCGGACTAGCGGGCCGCTACAATGAGCAGTTCTTC. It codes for CASSTGLAGRYNEQFF.

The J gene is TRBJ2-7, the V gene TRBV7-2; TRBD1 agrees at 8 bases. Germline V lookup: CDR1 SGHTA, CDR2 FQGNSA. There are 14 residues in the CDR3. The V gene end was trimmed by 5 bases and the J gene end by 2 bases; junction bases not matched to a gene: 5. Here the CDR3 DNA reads TGTGCCAGCAGCGCGAGGGACAGGACCTACGAGCAGTACTTC. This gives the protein CASSARDRTYEQYF.